This TCR beta chain was identified during a study of T cell responses to AZD1222 COVID-19 vaccine. Study-level points and caveats: No repertoire was sampled before or during the peak T cell response, only after it. There were mostly white British donors and more females than males, and clonal diversity was possibly underestimated.

J lost 4 bases, V lost 6 bases, and 8 bases had no gene match. The CDR3 is 14 amino acids. CDR1 and CDR2 from the germline V gene are LGHDT and YNNKEL (reference sequence). As regards this clone: Antigen specificity is unknown.

The repertoire was sequenced with immunoSEQ multiplex PCR; TCRdb's copy has only in-frame clones and lacks some. The sample lists roughly 190,000 clones; roughly nine tenths were seen once. This sequence was found in an adult who received the AZD1222 COVID-19 vaccine. This material consisted of peripheral blood, taken 28 days after the second AZD1222 dose. V gene TRBV3-1 (or the pseudogene TRBV3-2) combines with J gene TRBJ1-1; 7 nucleotides align to TRBD1. The CDR3 loop reads CASRSRGEGTEAFF. DNA for the CDR3: TGTGCCAGCAGATCCAGGGGGGAGGGCACTGAAGCTTTCTTT.